This TCR beta chain was observed in a study of T cell responses to AZD1222 COVID-19 vaccine. CDR1 is SEHNR, CDR2 FQNEAQ, per germline (reference sequence). This CDR3 comprises 14 residues. Germline trimming cut 6 bases from V and 6 bases from J; bases unmatched to any gene: 7. Measured with immunoSEQ multiplex PCR; TCRdb has only the in-frame clones, and not every one. The sample contains fewer than 150,000 clones, around 83% of which appear only once. The sequencing here drew on peripheral blood, taken 28 days after the second AZD1222 dose. The sequence was obtained from an adult who received the AZD1222 COVID-19 vaccine. This chain joins TRBV7-9 and TRBJ2-7, with TRBD1 matching 11 bases. As DNA, the CDR3 is TGTGCCAGCAGTCCCGGACAGGGGGCCGGCGAGCAGTACTTC. Amino acid sequence: CASSPGQGAGEQYF.